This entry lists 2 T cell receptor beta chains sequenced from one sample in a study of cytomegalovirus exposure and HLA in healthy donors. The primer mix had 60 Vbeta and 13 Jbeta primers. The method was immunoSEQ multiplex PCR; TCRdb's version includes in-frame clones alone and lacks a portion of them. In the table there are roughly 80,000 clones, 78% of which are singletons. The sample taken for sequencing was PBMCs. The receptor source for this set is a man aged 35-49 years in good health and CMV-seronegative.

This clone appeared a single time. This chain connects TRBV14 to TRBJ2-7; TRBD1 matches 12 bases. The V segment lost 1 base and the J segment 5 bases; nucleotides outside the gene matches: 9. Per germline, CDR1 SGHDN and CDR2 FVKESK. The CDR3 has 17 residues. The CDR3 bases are TGTGCCAGCAGCCAAGTTCCGGGACAGGGGGCTTTCAACGAGCAGTACTTC. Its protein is CASSQVPGQGAFNEQYF.

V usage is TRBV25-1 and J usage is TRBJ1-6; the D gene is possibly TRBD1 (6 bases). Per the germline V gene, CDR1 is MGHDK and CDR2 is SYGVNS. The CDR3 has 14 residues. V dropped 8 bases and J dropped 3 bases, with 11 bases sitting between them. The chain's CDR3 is CASQSGVYNSPLHF. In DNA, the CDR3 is TGTGCCAGCCAATCAGGGGTCTATAATTCACCCCTCCACTTT.